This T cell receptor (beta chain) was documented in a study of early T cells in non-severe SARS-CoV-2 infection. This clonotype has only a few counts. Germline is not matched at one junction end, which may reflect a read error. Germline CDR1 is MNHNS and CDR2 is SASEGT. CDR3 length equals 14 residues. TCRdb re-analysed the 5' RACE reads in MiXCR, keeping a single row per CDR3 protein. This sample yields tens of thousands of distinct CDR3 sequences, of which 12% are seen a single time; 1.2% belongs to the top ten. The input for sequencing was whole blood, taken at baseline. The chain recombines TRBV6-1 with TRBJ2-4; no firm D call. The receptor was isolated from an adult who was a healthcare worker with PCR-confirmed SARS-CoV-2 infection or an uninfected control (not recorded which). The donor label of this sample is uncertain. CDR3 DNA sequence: TGTGCCAGCAGGGAAGGTTTAGCCAAAAACATTCAGTACTTC. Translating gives CASREGLAKNIQYF.